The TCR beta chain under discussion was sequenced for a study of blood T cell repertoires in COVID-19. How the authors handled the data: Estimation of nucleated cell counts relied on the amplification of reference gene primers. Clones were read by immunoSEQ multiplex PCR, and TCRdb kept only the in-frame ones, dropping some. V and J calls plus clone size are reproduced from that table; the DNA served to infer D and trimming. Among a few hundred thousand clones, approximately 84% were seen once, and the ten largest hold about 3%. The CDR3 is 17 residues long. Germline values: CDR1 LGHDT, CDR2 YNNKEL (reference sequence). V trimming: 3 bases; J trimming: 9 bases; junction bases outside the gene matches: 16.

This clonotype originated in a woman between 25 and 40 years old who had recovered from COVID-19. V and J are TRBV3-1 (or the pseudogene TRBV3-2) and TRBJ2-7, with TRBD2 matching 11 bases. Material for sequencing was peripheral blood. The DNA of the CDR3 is TGTGCCAGCAGCCAGGAAATAGCGGGAGGGCCCGGGGGAGGGCAGTACTTC. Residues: CASSQEIAGGPGGGQYF.